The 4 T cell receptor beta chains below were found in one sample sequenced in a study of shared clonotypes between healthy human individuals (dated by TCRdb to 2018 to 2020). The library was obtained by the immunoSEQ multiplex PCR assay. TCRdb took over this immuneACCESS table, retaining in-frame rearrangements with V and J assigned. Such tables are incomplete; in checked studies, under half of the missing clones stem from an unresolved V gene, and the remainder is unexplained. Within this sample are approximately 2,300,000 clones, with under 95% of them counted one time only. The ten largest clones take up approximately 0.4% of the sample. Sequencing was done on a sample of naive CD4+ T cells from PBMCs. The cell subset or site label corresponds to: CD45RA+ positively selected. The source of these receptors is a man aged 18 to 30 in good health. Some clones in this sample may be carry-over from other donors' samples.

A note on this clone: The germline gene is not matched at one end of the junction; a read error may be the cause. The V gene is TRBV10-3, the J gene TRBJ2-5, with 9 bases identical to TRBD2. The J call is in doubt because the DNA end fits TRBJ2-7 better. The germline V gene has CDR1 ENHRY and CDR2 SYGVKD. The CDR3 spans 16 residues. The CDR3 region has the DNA TGTGCCAGCAGTGACCCCAGCGGGAGGCGCGCCTACGAGCAGTACTTC. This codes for CASSDPSGRRAYEQYF.

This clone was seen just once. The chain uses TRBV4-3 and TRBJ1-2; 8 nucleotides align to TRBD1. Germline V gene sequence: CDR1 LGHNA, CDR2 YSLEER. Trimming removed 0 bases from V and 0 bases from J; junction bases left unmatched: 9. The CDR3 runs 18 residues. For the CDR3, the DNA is TGCGCCAGCAGCCAAGAAAGCCCATGGACAGGGCCTAACTATGGCTACACCTTC. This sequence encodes CASSQESPWTGPNYGYTF.

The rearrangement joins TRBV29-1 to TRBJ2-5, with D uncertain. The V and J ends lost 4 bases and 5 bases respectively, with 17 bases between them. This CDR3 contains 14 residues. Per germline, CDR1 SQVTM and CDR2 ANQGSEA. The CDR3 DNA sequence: TGCAGCGTTGGAGTTTGGGTAGGATGGGAGACCCAGTACTTC. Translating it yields CSVGVWVGWETQYF.

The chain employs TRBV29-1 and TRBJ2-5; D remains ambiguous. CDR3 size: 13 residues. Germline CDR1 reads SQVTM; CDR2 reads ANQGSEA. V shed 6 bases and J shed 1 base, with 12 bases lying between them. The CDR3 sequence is CSVARQPQETQYF. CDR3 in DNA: TGCAGCGTGGCAAGGCAGCCCCAAGAGACCCAGTACTTC.